This T cell receptor (beta chain) was recovered during a study of T cells in Graves' hyperthyroidism and ophthalmopathy. The study, taken as a whole, reports: With a median lead of about six months before onset, the model predicted ophthalmopathy.

The patients, who ranged from 18 to 65 in age, presented with newly diagnosed hyperthyroidism lasting under 2 months. Diagnostic decisions used clinical symptoms, serum thyroxine and TRAb, thyroid ultrasound and orbital computed tomography. The V end was cut by 0 bases, the J end by 5 bases, with 12 bases between. This CDR3 contains 14 residues. Germline-derived CDR1 and CDR2 are SGHRS and YFSETQ. The investigators amplified TCR beta CDR3 regions from RNA transcripts. RT-PCR in the first round (using the HTBI primer set) targeted the TCR CDR3. One entry per CDR3 protein, called by TCRdb with MiXCR from the multiplex PCR reads. The profile shows 150,000 to 200,000 distinct CDR3 sequences, 15% to 20% of them singletons. This clonotype has at least ten counts. Its antigen is not known.

The origin of this receptor is a woman in her fifties or sixties with Graves' hyperthyroidism. The sequenced sample consisted of blood. The rearrangement joins TRBV5-1 to TRBJ2-7; D remains ambiguous. This CDR3 is CASSLERAKDEQYF. CDR3 DNA sequence: TGCGCCAGCAGCTTGGAAAGGGCTAAGGACGAGCAGTACTTC. Using reference TRBV5-1 and TRBJ2-7 for the parts outside the CDR3, the full variable domain is KAGVTQTPRYLIKTRGQQVTLSCSPISGHRSVSWYQQTPGQGLQFLFEYFSETQRNKGNFPGRFSGRQFSNSRSEMNVSTLELGDSALYLCASSLERAKDEQYFGPGTRLTVT.